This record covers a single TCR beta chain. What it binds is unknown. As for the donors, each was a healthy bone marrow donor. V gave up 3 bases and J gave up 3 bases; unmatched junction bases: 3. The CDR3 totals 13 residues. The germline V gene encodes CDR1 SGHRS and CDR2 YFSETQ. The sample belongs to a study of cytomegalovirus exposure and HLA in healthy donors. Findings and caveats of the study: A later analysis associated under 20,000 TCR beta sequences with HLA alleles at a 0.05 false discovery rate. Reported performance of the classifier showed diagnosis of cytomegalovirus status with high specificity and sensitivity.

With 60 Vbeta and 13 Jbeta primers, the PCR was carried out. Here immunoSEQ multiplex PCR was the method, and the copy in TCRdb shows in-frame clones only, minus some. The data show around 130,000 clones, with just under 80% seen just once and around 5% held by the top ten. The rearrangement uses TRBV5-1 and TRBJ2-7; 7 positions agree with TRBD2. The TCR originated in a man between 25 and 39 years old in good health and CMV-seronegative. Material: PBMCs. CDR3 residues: CASSSLADYEQYF. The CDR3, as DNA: TGCGCCAGCAGCTCTCTAGCGGACTACGAGCAGTACTTC. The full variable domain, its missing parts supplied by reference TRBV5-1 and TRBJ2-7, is KAGVTQTPRYLIKTRGQQVTLSCSPISGHRSVSWYQQTPGQGLQFLFEYFSETQRNKGNFPGRFSGRQFSNSRSEMNVSTLELGDSALYLCASSSLADYEQYFGPGTRLTVT.